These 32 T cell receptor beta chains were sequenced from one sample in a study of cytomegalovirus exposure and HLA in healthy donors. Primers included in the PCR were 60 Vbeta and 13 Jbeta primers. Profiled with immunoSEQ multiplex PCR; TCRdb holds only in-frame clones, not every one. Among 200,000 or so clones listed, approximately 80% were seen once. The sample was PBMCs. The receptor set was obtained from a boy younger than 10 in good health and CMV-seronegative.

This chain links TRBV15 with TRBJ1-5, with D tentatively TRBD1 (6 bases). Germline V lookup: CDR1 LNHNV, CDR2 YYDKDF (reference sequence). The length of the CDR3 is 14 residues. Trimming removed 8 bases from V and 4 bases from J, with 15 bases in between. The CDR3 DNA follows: TGTGCCACCGGGAGGGGGACACAGAATCAGCCCCAGCATTTT. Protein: CATGRGTQNQPQHF.

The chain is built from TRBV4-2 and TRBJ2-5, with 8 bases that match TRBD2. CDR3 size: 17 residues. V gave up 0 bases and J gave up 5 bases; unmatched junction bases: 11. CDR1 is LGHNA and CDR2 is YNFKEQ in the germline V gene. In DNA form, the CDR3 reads TGTGCCAGCAGCCAAGATGTGGCGGCGGGGGGCCTGGAGACCCAGTACTTC. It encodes CASSQDVAAGGLETQYF.

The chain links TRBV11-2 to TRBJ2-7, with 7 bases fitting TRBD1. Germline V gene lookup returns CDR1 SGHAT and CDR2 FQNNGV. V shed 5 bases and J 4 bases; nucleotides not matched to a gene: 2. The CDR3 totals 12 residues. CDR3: CASSRGQYEQYF. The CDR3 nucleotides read TGTGCCAGCAGCCGGGGACAGTACGAGCAGTACTTC.

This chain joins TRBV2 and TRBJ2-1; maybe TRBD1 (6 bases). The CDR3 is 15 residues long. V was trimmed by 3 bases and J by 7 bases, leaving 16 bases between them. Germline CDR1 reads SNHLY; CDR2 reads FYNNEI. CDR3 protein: CASSEQDSRGNEQFF. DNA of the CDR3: TGTGCCAGCAGTGAGCAGGACAGCCGGGGAAATGAGCAGTTCTTC.

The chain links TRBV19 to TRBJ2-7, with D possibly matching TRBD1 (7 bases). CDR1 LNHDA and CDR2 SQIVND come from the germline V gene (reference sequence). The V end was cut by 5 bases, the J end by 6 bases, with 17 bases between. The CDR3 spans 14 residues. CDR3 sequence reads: CASSPRQGGGEQYF. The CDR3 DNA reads TGTGCCAGTAGTCCCCGACAGGGAGGCGGCGAGCAGTACTTC.

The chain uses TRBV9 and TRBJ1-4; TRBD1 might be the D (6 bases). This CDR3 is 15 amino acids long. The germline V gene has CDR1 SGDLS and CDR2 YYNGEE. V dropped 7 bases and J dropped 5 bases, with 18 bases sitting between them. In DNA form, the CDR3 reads TGTGCCAGCTCAGGGGAGGGAAGGCAGAATGAAAAACTGTTTTTT. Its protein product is CASSGEGRQNEKLFF.

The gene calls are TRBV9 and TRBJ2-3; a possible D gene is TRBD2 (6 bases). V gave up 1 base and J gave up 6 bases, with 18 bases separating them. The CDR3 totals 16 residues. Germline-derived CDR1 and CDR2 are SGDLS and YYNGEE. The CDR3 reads CASSVRAGVTGDTQYF. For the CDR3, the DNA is TGTGCCAGCAGCGTACGAGCGGGTGTGACCGGGGATACGCAGTATTTT.

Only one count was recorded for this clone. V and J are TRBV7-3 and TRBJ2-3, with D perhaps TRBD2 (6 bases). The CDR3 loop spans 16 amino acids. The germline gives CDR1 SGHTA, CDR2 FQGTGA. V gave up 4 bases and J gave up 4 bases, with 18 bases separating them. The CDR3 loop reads CASSSKTGVGADTQYF. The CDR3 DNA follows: TGTGCCAGCAGCTCGAAAACGGGGGTGGGGGCAGATACGCAGTATTTT.

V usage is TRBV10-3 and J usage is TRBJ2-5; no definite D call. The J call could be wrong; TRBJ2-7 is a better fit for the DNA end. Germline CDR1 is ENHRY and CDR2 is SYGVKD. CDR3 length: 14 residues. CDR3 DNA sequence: TGTGCCATCAGTGTATACCCGTGGTTGTACGAGCAGTACTTC. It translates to CAISVYPWLYEQYF.

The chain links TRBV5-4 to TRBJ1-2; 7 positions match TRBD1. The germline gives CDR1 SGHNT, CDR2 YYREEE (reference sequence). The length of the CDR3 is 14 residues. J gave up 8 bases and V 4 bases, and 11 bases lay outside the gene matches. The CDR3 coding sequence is TGTGCCAGCAGCCAGGGAGACAGGGTTCAGGGCTACACCTTC. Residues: CASSQGDRVQGYTF.

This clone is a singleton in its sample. The DNA for the CDR3 is TGTGCCAGCAGTTACGACAGCTACAATGAGCAGTTCTTC. Amino acids: CASSYDSYNEQFF. The chain joins TRBV6-5 to TRBJ2-1; possible D gene TRBD1, 5 bases. V was clipped by 2 bases and J by 3 bases, with 5 bases between them. There are 13 residues in the CDR3. Germline CDR1 MNHEY, CDR2 SVGAGI.

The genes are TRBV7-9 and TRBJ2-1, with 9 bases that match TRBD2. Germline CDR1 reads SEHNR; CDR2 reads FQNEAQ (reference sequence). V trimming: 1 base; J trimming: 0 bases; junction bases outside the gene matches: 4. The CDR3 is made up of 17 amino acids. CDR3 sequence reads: CASSLVLAGSSYNEQFF. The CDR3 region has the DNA TGTGCCAGCAGCTTAGTCCTAGCGGGGTCCTCCTACAATGAGCAGTTCTTC.

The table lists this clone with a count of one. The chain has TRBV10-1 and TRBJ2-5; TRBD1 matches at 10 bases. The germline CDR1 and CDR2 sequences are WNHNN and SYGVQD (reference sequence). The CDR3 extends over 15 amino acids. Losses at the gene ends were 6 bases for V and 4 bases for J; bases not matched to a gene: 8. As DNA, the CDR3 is TGCGCCAGCAGAGGAGACAGGGGGCGAAGAGAGACCCAGTACTTC. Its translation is CASRGDRGRRETQYF.

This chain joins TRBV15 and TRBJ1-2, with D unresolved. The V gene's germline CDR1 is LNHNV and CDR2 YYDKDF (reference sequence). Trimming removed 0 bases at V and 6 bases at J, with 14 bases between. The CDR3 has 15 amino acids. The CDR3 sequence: CATSRDSFGGDGYTF. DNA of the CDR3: TGTGCCACCAGCAGAGATTCCTTTGGTGGAGATGGCTACACCTTC.

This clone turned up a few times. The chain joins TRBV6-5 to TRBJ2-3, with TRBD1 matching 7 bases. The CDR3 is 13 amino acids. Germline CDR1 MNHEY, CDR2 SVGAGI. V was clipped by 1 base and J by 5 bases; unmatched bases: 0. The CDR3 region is CASSYYRGDTQYF. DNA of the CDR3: TGTGCCAGCAGTTACTACAGGGGAGATACGCAGTATTTT.

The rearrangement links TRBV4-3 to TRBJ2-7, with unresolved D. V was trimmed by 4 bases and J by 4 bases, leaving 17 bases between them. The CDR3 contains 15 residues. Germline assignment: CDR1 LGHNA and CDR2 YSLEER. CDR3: CASSLEFKYRYEQYF. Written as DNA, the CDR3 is TGCGCCAGCAGCCTGGAGTTTAAATATCGTTACGAGCAGTACTTC.

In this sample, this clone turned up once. CDR3 sequence: CASSLGSTFYNYGYTF. CDR3 nucleotides: TGCGCCAGCAGCTTGGGAAGCACTTTTTATAACTATGGCTACACCTTC. The V and J genes are TRBV5-1 and TRBJ1-2; D gene uncertain. Looked up from germline, CDR1 is SGHRS and CDR2 is YFSETQ. V shed 0 bases and J shed 1 base, with 13 bases lying between them. This CDR3 is built from 16 residues.

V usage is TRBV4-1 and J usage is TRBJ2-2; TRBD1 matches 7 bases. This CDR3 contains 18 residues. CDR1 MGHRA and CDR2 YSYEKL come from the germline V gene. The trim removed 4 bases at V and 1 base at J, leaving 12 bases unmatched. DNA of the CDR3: TGCGCCAGCAGCCTCCACCCACCGACAGGGAGGAACACCGGGGAGCTGTTTTTT. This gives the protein CASSLHPPTGRNTGELFF.

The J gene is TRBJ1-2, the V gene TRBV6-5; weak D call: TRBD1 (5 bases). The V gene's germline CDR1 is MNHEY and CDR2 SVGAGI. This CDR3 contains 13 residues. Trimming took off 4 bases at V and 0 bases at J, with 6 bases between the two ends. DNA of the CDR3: TGTGCCAGCAGTTCAGGGACTAACTATGGCTACACCTTC. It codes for CASSSGTNYGYTF.

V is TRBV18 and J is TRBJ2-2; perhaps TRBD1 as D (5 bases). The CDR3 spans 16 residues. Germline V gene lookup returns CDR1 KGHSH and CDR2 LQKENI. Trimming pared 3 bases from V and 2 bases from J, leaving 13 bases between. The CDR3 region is CASSPAFTGNTGELFF. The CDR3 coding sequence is TGTGCCAGCTCACCGGCGTTTACAGGCAACACCGGGGAGCTGTTTTTT. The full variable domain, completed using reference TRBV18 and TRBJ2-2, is NAGVMQNPRHLVRRRGQEARLRCSPMKGHSHVYWYRQLPEEGLKFMVYLQKENIIDESGMPKERFSAEFPKEGPSILRIQQVVRGDSAAYFCASSPAFTGNTGELFFGEGSRLTVL.

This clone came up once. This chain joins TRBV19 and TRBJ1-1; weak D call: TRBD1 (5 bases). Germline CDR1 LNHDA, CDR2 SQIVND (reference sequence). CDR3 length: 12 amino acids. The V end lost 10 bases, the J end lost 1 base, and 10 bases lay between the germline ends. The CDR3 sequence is CATRDRNTEAFF. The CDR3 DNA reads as TGTGCCACAAGAGACAGGAACACTGAAGCTTTCTTT.

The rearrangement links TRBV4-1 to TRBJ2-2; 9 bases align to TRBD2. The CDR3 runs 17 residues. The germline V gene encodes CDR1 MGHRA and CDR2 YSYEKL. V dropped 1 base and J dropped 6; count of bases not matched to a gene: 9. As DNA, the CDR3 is TGCGCCAGCAGCCAAGTATATCAGCGGGGGGAGTCCGGGGAGCTGTTTTTT. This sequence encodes CASSQVYQRGESGELFF.

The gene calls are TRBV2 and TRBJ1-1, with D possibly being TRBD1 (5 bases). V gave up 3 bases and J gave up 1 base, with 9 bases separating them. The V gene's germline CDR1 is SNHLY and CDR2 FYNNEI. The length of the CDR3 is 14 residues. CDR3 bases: TGTGCCAGCAGTGATCCCAGGGCGAACACTGAAGCTTTCTTT. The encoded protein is CASSDPRANTEAFF.

CDR3 sequence reads: CASSPSTIADTQYF. The DNA for the CDR3 is TGTGCCAGCTCACCAAGTACGATAGCAGATACGCAGTATTTT. The rearrangement uses TRBV18 and TRBJ2-3, with D unclear. Germline CDR1 and CDR2: KGHSH and LQKENI. The CDR3 loop spans 14 amino acids. Trimming took 2 bases from V and 4 from J, leaving 10 bases between them.

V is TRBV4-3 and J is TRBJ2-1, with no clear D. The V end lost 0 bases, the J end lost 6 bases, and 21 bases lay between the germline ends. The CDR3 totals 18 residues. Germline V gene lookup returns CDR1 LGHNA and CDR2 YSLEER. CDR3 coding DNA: TGCGCCAGCAGCCAAGATTCTGGAAGGATAGCATCTCCCAATGAGCAGTTCTTC. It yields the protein CASSQDSGRIASPNEQFF.

The CDR3 DNA reads TGTGCCAGCAGCTTACCCCAGACAGGGCGGGTGGCTTTCTTT. It is translated as CASSLPQTGRVAFF. J is TRBJ1-1 and V is TRBV7-9; 7 positions match TRBD1. The ends lost 2 bases at V and 11 bases at J; junction bases unmatched: 11. CDR3 length: 14 residues. Germline CDR1 reads SEHNR; CDR2 reads FQNEAQ (reference sequence).

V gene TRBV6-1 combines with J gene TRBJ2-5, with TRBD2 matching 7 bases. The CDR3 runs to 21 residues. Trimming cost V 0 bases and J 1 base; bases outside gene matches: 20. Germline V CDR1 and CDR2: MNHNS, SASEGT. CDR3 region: CASSEAHGVTSVRWVQETQYF. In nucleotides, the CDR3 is TGTGCCAGCAGTGAAGCGCATGGGGTAACTAGCGTACGTTGGGTCCAAGAGACCCAGTACTTC.

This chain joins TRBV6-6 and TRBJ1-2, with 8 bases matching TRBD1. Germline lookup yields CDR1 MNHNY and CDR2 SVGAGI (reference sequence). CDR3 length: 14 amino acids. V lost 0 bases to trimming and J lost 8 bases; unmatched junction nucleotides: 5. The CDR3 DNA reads TGTGCCAGCAGTTACTCACCGACAGGGGCAGGCTACACCTTC. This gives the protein CASSYSPTGAGYTF.

The CDR3 sequence: CASSLPHLEQYF. CDR3 coding DNA: TGTGCCAGCAGCCTACCCCACCTCGAGCAGTACTTC. V usage is TRBV2 and J usage is TRBJ2-7, with unresolved D. The V and J ends lost 6 bases and 6 bases respectively, with 12 bases between them. Per germline, CDR1 SNHLY and CDR2 FYNNEI. This CDR3 spans 12 amino acids.

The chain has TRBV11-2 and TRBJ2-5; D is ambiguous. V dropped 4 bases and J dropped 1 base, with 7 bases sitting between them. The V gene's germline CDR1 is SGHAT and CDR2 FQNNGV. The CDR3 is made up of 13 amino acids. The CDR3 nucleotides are TGTGCCAGCAGCTGGCCTCTCCAAGAGACCCAGTACTTC. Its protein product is CASSWPLQETQYF.

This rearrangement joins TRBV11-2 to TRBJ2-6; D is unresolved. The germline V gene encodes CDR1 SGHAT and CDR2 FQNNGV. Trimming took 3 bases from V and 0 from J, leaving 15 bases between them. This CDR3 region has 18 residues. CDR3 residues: CASSFTFRTPSGANVLTF. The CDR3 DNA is TGTGCCAGCAGCTTCACGTTCAGAACCCCCTCTGGGGCCAACGTCCTGACTTTC.

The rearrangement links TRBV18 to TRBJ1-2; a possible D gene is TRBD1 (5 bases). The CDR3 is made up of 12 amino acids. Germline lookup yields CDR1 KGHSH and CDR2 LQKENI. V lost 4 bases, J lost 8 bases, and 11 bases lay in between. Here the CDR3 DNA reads TGTGCCAGCTCACAGACAGTAAAGGGCTACACCTTC. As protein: CASSQTVKGYTF.